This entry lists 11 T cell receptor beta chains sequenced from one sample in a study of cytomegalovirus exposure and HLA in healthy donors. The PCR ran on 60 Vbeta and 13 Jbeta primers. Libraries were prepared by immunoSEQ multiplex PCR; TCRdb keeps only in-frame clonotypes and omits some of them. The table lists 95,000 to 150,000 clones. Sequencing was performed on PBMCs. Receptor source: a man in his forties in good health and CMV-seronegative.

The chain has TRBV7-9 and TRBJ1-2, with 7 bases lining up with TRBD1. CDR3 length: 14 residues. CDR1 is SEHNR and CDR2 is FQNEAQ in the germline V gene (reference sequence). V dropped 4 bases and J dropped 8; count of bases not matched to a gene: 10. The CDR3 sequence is CASSSQGESSGYTF. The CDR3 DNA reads TGTGCCAGCAGCTCTCAGGGGGAATCTAGCGGCTACACCTTC.

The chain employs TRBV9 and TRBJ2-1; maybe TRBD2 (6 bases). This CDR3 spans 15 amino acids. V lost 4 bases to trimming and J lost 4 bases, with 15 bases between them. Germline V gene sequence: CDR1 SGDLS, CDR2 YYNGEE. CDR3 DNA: TGTGCCAGCAGCCCGCGGGGTAGCGAGTACAATGAGCAGTTCTTC. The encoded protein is CASSPRGSEYNEQFF. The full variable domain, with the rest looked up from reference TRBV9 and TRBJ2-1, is DSGVTQTPKHLITATGQRVTLRCSPRSGDLSVYWYQQSLDQGLQFLIQYYNGEERAKGNILERFSAQQFPDLHSELNLSSLELGDSALYFCASSPRGSEYNEQFFGPGTRLTVL.

The CDR3 DNA sequence: TGTGCCAGCAGCTTAGGCCTGTACAGGACAGGGGATTACGGCTACACCTTC. It is translated as CASSLGLYRTGDYGYTF. The chain links TRBV13 to TRBJ1-2, with 9 bases aligning to TRBD1. The CDR3 is 17 amino acids. V was pared by 0 bases and J by 8 bases, with 13 bases of the junction left unmatched. CDR1 and CDR2 (germline): PRHDT, FYEKMQ (reference sequence). The complete variable domain, with remaining parts taken from reference TRBV13 and TRBJ1-2, reads AAGVIQSPRHLIKEKRETATLKCYPIPRHDTVYWYQQGPGQDPQFLISFYEKMQSDKGSIPDRFSAQQFSDYHSELNMSSLELGDSALYFCASSLGLYRTGDYGYTFGSGTRLTVV.

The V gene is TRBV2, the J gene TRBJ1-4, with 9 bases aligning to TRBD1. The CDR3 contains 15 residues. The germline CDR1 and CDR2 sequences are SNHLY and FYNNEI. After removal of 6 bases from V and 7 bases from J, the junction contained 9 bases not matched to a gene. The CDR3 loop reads CASSRDRAGSEKLFF. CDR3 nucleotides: TGTGCCAGCAGCCGGGACAGGGCAGGTAGTGAAAAACTGTTTTTT.

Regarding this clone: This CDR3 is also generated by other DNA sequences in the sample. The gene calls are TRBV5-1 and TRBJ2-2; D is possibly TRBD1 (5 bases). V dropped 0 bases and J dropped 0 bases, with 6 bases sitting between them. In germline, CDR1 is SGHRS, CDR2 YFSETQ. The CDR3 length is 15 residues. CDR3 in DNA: TGCGCCAGCAGCTTGGGGGGCACGAACACCGGGGAGCTGTTTTTT. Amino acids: CASSLGGTNTGELFF. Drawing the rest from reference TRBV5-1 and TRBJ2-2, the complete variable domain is KAGVTQTPRYLIKTRGQQVTLSCSPISGHRSVSWYQQTPGQGLQFLFEYFSETQRNKGNFPGRFSGRQFSNSRSEMNVSTLELGDSALYLCASSLGGTNTGELFFGEGSRLTVL.

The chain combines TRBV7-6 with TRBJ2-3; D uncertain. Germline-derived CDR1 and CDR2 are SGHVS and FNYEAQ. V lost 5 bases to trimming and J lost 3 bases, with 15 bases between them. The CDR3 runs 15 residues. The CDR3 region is CASSPSGLWTDTQYF. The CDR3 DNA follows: TGTGCCAGCAGCCCGTCCGGTTTGTGGACAGATACGCAGTATTTT.

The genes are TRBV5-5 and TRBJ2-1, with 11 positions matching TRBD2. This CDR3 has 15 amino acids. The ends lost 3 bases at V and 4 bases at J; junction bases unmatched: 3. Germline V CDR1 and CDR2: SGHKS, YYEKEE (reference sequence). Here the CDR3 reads CASSWGLAEYNEQFF. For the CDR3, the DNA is TGTGCCAGCAGCTGGGGACTAGCGGAATACAATGAGCAGTTCTTC.

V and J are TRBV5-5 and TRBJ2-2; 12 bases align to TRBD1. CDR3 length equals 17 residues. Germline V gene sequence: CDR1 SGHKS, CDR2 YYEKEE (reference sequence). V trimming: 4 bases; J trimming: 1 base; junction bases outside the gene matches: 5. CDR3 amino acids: CASSQGQGALNTGELFF. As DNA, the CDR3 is TGTGCCAGCAGCCAGGGACAGGGGGCTCTGAACACCGGGGAGCTGTTTTTT.

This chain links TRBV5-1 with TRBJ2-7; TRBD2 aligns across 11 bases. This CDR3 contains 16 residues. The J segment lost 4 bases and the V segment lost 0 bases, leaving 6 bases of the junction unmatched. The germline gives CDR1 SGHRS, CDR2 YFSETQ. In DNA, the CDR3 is TGCGCCAGCAGCTTGGCAGAACTAGCGGGAGCTTACGAGCAGTACTTC. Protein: CASSLAELAGAYEQYF.

The CDR3 loop reads CAWSPPGNEAFF. The CDR3, as DNA: TGTGCCTGGAGTCCCCCGGGGAATGAAGCTTTCTTT. The chain is built from TRBV30 and TRBJ1-1; no clear D gene. In germline, CDR1 is GTSNPN, CDR2 SVGIG (reference sequence). The length of the CDR3 is 12 residues. Trimming removed 2 bases from V and 7 bases from J, with 11 bases in between.

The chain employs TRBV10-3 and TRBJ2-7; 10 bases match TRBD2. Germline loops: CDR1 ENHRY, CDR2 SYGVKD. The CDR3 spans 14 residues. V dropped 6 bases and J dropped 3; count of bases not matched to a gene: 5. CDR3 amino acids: CAISASGSDYEQYF. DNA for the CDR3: TGTGCCATCAGCGCTAGCGGGAGTGACTACGAGCAGTACTTC.